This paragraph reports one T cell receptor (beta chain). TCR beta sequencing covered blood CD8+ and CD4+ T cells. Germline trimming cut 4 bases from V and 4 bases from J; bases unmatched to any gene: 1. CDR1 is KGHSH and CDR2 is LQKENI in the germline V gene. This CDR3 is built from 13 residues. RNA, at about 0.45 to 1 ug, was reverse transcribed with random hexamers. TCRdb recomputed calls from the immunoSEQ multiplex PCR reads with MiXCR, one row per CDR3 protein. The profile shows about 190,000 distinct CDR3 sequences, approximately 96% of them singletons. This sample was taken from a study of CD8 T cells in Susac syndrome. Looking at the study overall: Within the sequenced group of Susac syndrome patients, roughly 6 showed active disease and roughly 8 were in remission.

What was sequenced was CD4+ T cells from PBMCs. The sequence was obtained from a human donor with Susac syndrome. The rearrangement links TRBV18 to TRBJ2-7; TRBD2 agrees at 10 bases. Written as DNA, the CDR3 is TGTGCCAGCTCACAGACTAGCGGGTACGAGCAGTACTTC. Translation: CASSQTSGYEQYF.